This T cell receptor beta chain was sequenced during a study of vaccination and CD4 T cells after COVID-19. The wider study: The post-vaccine samples came a median approximately 73 days after dose two (range 14 to 241). Cells were stimulated with overlapping spike peptides from SARS-CoV-2, HCoV-NL63, HCoV-OC43 and HCoV-229E.

This clonotype was seen only once. Its antigen is as yet unknown. The Oncomine TCR Beta short-read assay sequenced DNA from cultured CD4+ T cells. TCRdb reprocessed the PCR reads via MiXCR and lists one record per CDR3 protein. The data show 15,000 to 20,000 distinct CDR3 sequences, around 40% seen once. Time point noted: late sampling 161 to 241 days after vaccination in a few convalescent patients. Treatment here: approximately 10-day PBMC culture with coronavirus spike peptide pools or control peptides (ViraFEST assay). ViraFEST used peptide pools to expand antigen-specific T cells, then sequenced TCRs. Each well held a few million PBMCs in IL-2 (around 10 IU/ml) medium with 8.5 to 10 ug/ml peptide pools. The source of this sequence is a human donor who had recovered from COVID-19. The input for sequencing was CD4+ T cells from blood, cultured in vitro, taken about 7 months after SARS-CoV-2 vaccination.

The CDR3 sequence is CAISTIAGSYNEQFF. The CDR3 nucleotides read TGTGCCATCAGTACCATAGCGGGATCTTACAATGAGCAGTTCTTC. The chain combines TRBV10-3 with TRBJ2-1; TRBD2 agrees at 8 bases. The CDR3 runs to 15 residues. Germline V gene data show CDR1 as ENHRY and CDR2 as SYGVKD. With V trimmed by 5 bases and J by 4 bases, 7 bases remained unmatched.